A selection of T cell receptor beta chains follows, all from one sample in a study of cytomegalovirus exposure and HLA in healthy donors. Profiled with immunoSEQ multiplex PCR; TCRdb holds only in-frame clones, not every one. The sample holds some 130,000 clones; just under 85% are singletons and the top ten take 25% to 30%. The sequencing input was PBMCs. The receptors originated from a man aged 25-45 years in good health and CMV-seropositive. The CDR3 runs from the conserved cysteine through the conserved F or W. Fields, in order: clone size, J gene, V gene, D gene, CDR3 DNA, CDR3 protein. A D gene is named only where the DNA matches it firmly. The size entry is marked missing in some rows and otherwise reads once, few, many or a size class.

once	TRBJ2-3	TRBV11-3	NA	TGTGCCAGCAGCTCCTCAGGGGACACAGATACGCAGTATTTT	CASSSSGDTDTQYF
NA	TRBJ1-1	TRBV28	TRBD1	TGTGCCAGCAGGAGCGACAGGGTGTACACTGAAGCTTTCTTT	CASRSDRVYTEAFF
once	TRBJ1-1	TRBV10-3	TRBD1	TGTGCCATCAGTAGACAGGGGGCGGACACTGAAGCTTTCTTT	CAISRQGADTEAFF
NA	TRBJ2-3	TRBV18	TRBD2	TGTGCCAGCTCACGCGGGACTACTAGCACAGATACGCAGTATTTT	CASSRGTTSTDTQYF
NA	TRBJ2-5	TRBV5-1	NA	TGCGCCAGCAGCTTGTCGGGGTCAGAGACCCAGTACTTC	CASSLSGSETQYF
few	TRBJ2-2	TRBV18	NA	TGTGCCAGCTCACCATTCAGGGTGGACACCGGGGAGCTGTTTTTT	CASSPFRVDTGELFF
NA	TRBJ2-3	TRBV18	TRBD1	TGTGCCAGCTCACCAGGGACAGGGGGCAAGGATACGCAGTATTTT	CASSPGTGGKDTQYF
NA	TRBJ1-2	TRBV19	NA	TGTGCCAGTAGTATTTGGCAGGGGCCAAGTGGCTACACCTTC	CASSIWQGPSGYTF
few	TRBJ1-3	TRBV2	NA	TGTGCCAGCGGTAACCTGGGGACATTAGGAAACACCATATATTTT	CASGNLGTLGNTIYF
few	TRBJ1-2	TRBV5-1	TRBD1	TGCGCCAGCAGCTTGGAGGGGACAGGTCTTGGCTACACCTTC	CASSLEGTGLGYTF
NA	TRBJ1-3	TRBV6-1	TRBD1	TGTGCCAGCAGACCACAGGGGGCTGGAAACACCATATATTTT	CASRPQGAGNTIYF
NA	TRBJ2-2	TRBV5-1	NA	TGCGCCAGCAGCTCGACAGCGAACACCGGGGAGCTGTTTTTT	CASSSTANTGELFF
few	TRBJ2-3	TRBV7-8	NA	TGTGCCAGCAGCTTAAGTCATTTGGACCCCAGAGGGACAGATACGCAGTATTTT	CASSLSHLDPRGTDTQYF
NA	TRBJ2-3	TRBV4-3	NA	TGCGCCAGCAGCCAAGAAGGAGGCACAGATACGCAGTATTTT	CASSQEGGTDTQYF
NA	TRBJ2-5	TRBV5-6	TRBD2	TGTGCCAGCAGCTTTCCTATAGCGGGAGAAGAGACCCAGTACTTC	CASSFPIAGEETQYF
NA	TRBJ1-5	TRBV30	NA	TGTGCCTGGAGTCGGACGGGCGGGGGCGAACAGCCCCAGCATTTT	CAWSRTGGGEQPQHF
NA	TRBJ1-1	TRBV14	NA	TGTGCCAGCAGCCGATTTAGACAGTCTAACACTGAAGCTTTCTTT	CASSRFRQSNTEAFF
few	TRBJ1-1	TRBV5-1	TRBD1	TGCGCCAGCAGCTGGGACAGCACTGAAGCTTTCTTT	CASSWDSTEAFF
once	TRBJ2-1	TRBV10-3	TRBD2	TGTGCCATCTTAGCGGGGGGTTACAATGAGCAGTTCTTC	CAILAGGYNEQFF
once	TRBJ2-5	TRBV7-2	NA	TGTGCCAGCAGCTTTACAGGGGAGACCCAGTACTTC	CASSFTGETQYF
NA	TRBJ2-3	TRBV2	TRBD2	TGTGCCAGCAACCGGCGGGCTAGCGGGGGCGCTAGCACAGATACGCAGTATTTT	CASNRRASGGASTDTQYF
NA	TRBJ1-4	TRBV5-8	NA	TGTGCCAGCAGCTTGGATGGGCAGGGCAGCGAAAAACTGTTTTTT	CASSLDGQGSEKLFF
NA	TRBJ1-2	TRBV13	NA	TGTGCCAGCAGCTCGAACACCCAAAACTATGGCTACACCTTC	CASSSNTQNYGYTF
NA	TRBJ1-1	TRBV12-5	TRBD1	TGTGCTAGTGGCTTCACAGGGGTGTTCACTGAAGCTTTCTTT	CASGFTGVFTEAFF
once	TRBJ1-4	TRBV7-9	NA	TGTGCCAGCCAGGGCCGGGATGAAAAACTGTTTTTT	CASQGRDEKLFF
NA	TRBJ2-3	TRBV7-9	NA	TGTGCCAGCAGCCCCCCGACTTCCAATACGCAGTATTTT	CASSPPTSNTQYF
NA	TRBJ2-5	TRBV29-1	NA	TGCAGCGTGGGAAACAGGGTTGAAGAGACCCAGTACTTC	CSVGNRVEETQYF
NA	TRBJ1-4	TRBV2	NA	TGTGCCAGCAGTGAAGAAGGACAGAGTAATGAAAAACTGTTTTTT	CASSEEGQSNEKLFF
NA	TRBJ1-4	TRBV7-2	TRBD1	TGTGCCAGCAGCTTAGGCGGACAGGGGAAGGAAAAACTGTTTTTT	CASSLGGQGKEKLFF
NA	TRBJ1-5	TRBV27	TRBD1	TGTGCCAGCAGCAAGGGGACAGGGGGCTTTGTTCAGCCCCAGCATTTT	CASSKGTGGFVQPQHF
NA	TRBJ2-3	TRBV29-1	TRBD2	TGCAGCGTGATGGGACTAGCGGAGAGCACAGATACGCAGTATTTT	CSVMGLAESTDTQYF
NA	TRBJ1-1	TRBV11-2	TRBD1	TGTGCCAGCAGCTCGACAGGGGAAGCTTTCTTT	CASSSTGEAFF
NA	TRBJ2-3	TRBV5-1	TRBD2	TGCGCCAGCAGCTTGCAACTAGCGGGTTCAGATACGCAGTATTTT	CASSLQLAGSDTQYF
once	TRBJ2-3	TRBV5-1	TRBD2	TGCGCCAGCAGCCATGGGACTAGCGGGGGGGGGCGAGATACGCAGTATTTT	CASSHGTSGGGRDTQYF
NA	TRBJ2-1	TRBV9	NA	TGTGCCAGCAGCGAAGCTAGCCGCTCCTACAATGAGCAGTTCTTC	CASSEASRSYNEQFF